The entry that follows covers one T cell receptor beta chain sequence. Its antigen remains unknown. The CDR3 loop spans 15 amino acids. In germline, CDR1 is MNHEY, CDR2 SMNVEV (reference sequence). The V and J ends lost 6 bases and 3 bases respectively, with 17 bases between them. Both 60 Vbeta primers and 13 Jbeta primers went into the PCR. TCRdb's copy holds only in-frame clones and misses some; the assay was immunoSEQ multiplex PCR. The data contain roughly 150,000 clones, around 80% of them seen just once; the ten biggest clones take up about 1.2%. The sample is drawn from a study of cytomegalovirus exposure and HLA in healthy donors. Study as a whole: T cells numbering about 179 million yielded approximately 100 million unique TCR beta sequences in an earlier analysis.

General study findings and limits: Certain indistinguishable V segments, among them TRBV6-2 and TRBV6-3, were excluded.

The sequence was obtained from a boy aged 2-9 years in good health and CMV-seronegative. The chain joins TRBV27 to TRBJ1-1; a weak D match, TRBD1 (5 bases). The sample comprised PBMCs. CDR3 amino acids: CASRADWGLDTEAFF. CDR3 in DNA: TGTGCCAGCAGAGCGGACTGGGGACTGGACACTGAAGCTTTCTTT.